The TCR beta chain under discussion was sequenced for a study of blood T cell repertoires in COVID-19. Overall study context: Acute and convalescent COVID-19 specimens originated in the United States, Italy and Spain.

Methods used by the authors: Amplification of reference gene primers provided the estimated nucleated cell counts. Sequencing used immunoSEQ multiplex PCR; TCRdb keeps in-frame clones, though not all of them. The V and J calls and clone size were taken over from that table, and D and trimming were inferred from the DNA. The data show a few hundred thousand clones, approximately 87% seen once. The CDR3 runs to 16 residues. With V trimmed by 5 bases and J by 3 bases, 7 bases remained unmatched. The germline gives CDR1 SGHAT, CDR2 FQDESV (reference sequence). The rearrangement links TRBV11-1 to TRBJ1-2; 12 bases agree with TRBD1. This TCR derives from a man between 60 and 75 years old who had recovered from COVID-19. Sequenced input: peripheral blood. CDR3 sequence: CASSPPGQGAYYGYTF. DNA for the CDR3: TGTGCCAGCAGCCCACCGGGACAGGGGGCTTACTATGGCTACACCTTC.